This T cell receptor (beta chain) is from a study of blood T cell repertoires in COVID-19 (dated by TCRdb to about 2020). Study-level background: ImmuneRACE Cohort 3 recovered participants were defined by two consecutive negative NP/OP PCR tests, healthcare professional clearance, or symptom resolution. The collaborator samples originated in the United States, Italy and Spain and spanned the acute and convalescent phases of COVID-19. The prospective study material was composed of cDNA or gDNA derived from T cells, B-cell-depleted T cells, or PBMCs. The dataset comprised deeply sampled blood TCRbeta repertoires from subjects exposed to, actively infected with, or recovered from COVID-19. The repertoires were made available in a free public database intended to serve as a resource for research on the immune response to SARS-CoV-2. The samples were drawn from two sources: the first 160 participants of the ongoing ImmuneRACE study, and fewer than 1,500 subjects contributed by 6 global collaborators. Sample metadata almost always included a de-identified subject ID, COVID-19 status, age in years and sex. Where available, HLA class I and class II types were obtained from metadata supplied by the sample provider rather than from assay-based typing.

The germline V gene encodes CDR1 SEHNR and CDR2 FQNEAQ (reference sequence). The CDR3 starts with the cysteine, ends with the phenylalanine, and has 18 residues. Only the CDR3 DNA stays, 54 bases, in frame from base 1. The junction shows trimming of 5 bases on V and 4 bases on J, and the gene matches do not reach 19 bases of it. The paper as a whole reports these results and caveats: How much clinical and demographic metadata was included differed by source and by participant, and the metadata was provided uncurated.

Enrolling through a virtual design, the prospective study's participants ranged in age from roughly 18 to 89 years and lived across roughly 23 United States geographic areas. In the prospective study, cohorts were assigned on the basis of participant-reported clinical history obtained from a screening survey and a study questionnaire. Mobile phlebotomists in the prospective study collected whole blood, serum and a nasopharyngeal or oropharyngeal swab from every participant. Participants in the prospective study had the option to provide additional blood draws and questionnaires over a 2-month period. Prospective study blood samples were shipped either frozen or at room temperature before DNA extraction. TCRbeta CDR3 regions were amplified from genomic DNA using the immunoSEQ Assay, a bias-controlled multiplex PCR. As for the original processing: The number of nucleated cells in each sample was estimated from the amplification of reference gene primers within the assay. Sequence reads were collapsed and filtered to measure the absolute abundance of every unique TCRbeta CDR3 rearrangement. Productive Simpson clonality was computed per sample as the square root of Simpson's diversity index over productive rearrangements. TCRdb carries this immuneACCESS record with in-frame sequences only. Its versions omit some clonotypes, under half of them owing to an unresolved V gene in the studies checked, with the rest unexplained. V and J calls and clone size follow that table, whereas D and trimming were derived from the DNA. Here the sample has approximately 200,000 clones; 80% to 90% occur a single time. The leading ten clones occupy approximately 7.2% of the sample.

With regard to this clone: The antigen this receptor binds is unknown. No much larger clonotype is one base removed from it; base qualities were not supplied.

What was sequenced was PBMCs or T cells enriched from blood (not recorded which). This sequence was found in a man younger than 40 in a cohort exposed to, infected with or recovered from COVID-19 (not recorded which). This chain joins TRBV7-9 to TRBJ1-1, and 7 bases in between align with TRBD1. The DNA reads TGTGCCAGCAGCCCCACCCGTGCGAGACAGGGTACGAGCACTGAAGCTTTCTTT. The encoded protein is CASSPTRARQGTSTEAFF.